This T cell receptor beta chain was captured by sequencing in a study of cytomegalovirus exposure and HLA in healthy donors listed by TCRdb under 2017. Regarding the study in general: An earlier analysis of about 530 of the donors reported 276 Gb of sequence data and 95 million to 140 million unique TCR beta sequences obtained from about 170 million T cells. An early release covering roughly 600 HLA-typed donors comprised approximately 290 gigabases of sequencing data and tens of millions of unique TCR sequences. Of the roughly 400 genotyped donors, more than 75% were placed in the genetic ancestry cluster associated with self-reported Caucasian donors. The study was designed to test whether signatures of past pathogen exposure could be identified by cataloging public T cell receptors. The study profiled the T cell repertoires of under 850 subjects by immunosequencing and related them to cytomegalovirus serostatus. A separate validation cohort of approximately 120 different subjects was used in addition to the roughly 670-subject first cohort. The study combined high-throughput TCR immunosequencing, statistical association of individual TCRs with disease status, and machine learning to predict cytomegalovirus infection status. To study patterns of TCR occurrence, a later analysis re-analyzed previously published TCR beta repertoires from 700 or so donors and added high-resolution HLA genotyping. Rather than drawing on any new phenotypic data, the later analysis identified candidate immune exposures from TCR beta sequences and the way those sequences occurred across donors. An earlier analysis of more than 450 of the donors used high-throughput TCR beta sequencing to judge whether each TCR beta V gene segment behaved as functional or pseudogenic. Donor age, sex, ethnicity and CMV serostatus were collected together with the repertoire data. A later genetic analysis took genome-wide SNP genotypes for about 55% of the roughly 700 donors and used that subset as a discovery cohort. All discovery cohort repertoires had been generated on a single sequencing platform. HLA typing covered class I and class II loci at four-digit resolution. Typing coverage differed by locus: A, B, C, DRB1 and DQB1 were typed in about 629-630 donors, DQA1 in approximately 520, DPA1 in 600 to 610, and DPB1 in around 490. Because of strong linkage in the cohort, 5 or 6 DR-DQ haplotypes were treated as single units for association and clustering. Among around 400 genotyped donors of the cohort, an average of 235,054 unique TCR beta nucleotide sequences were sequenced per donor, approximately 20% of them non-productive. General findings and caveats noted by the study authors: In both the original and validation cohorts, the classifier was reported to diagnose cytomegalovirus status with high specificity and sensitivity. The authors suggested that the approach could potentially be generalized to other disease states and immunological phenotypes. When HLA alleles, especially DR and DQ, strongly co-occurred, attributing TCR associations to individual alleles was difficult. In this cohort, only TCR beta chains were sequenced, and detectable features were limited by the absence of alpha or paired-chain data. CMV serostatus was the only immune exposure information available for the cohort. A later genetic analysis associated a missense DCLRE1C variant with V-gene and J-gene trimming of TCR beta chains, and an independent cohort replicated the association. In a later genetic analysis, fewer N-insertions in productive TCRs were reported among donors in an Asian-associated ancestry cluster than the approximately 710-donor mean. In a later analysis, the rate of TCR association differed among HLA loci, with DRB1 alleles having the most associated TCRs and HLA-C alleles having the fewest. Because counts were too low, fewer than 20 rarely observed V segments, including chromosome 9 orphons, were excluded from the earlier analysis of about 500 of the donors. In vitro tests confirmed that a few of the cytomegalovirus-associated TCR beta chains recognize cytomegalovirus antigens. A cluster of highly shared sequence variants was judged likely to be a technical artifact of the sequencing pipeline. In a later analysis, HLA-associated TCR beta chains showed more clonal expansion and lower generation probabilities than non-associated chains that were equally common. According to a later analysis, parvovirus B19, influenza, CMV and Epstein-Barr virus appeared linked to several top co-occurrence clusters. Across donors, most TCR sequences were observed very rarely, whereas some public TCRs were present in many individuals. Sequencing depth was assumed to be roughly uniform across donors in the presence/absence analyses, though that assumption may not hold. An earlier analysis of some 560 of the donors showed that most TCR beta V segments appeared in productive rearrangements either about 87% or about 30% of the time, which broadly matched IMGT annotations. In a later analysis, over 15,000 TCR beta sequences were associated with specific HLA alleles at a false discovery rate of 0.05. A later analysis found that most CMV-associated TCR beta chains appeared HLA-restricted, with HLA associations seemingly driven largely by CMV exposure. A further reported finding was that TCR beta sequences accurately predicted the HLA-A and HLA-B alleles for most subjects in the first cohort. Some IMGT-functional V segments, including TRBV6-2 and TRBV6-3, could not be told apart with the 87-base-pair reads, so those segments were excluded. HLA typing was unavailable for some donors at each locus, so association tests used only the typed subset. A total of about 180 TCR beta chains were listed by the study as associated with cytomegalovirus. Linkage disequilibrium might explain the correlated functional status among segregating V segments, but an unknown experimental factor could not be ruled out.

The sample holds a few counts of this clone. What antigen it recognizes has not been identified. The sample holds no much larger clone one base away, and base qualities are not on file. Germline trimming: 0 bases from V, 4 bases from J; junction bases outside gene matches: 9. Via the germline V gene (reference sequence), CDR1 is SGHNT and CDR2 YYREEE. CDR3 length: 18 amino acids, cysteine to phenylalanine. This entry keeps only the CDR3 DNA: 54 bases, framed from base 1. The cohort consisted of 600 to 700 healthy bone marrow donors. At the time of sampling, all cohort members were nominally healthy, though unrecorded immune exposures were likely present. CMV serostatus was positive for 250 to 300 and negative for 352 of the 666 cohort members, and was not recorded for this donor. A peripheral blood sample was collected from each donor, and TCR beta sequencing was performed on peripheral blood mononuclear cells. Genomic DNA extraction from the blood cell samples was performed with the Qiagen DNeasy Blood Extraction Kit.

The protocol used for the library was the immunoSEQ multiplex PCR assay. For the multiplex PCR, a mixture combining 60 forward primers for TCR Vbeta segments and 13 reverse primers for TCR Jbeta segments was used. The CDR3 region of rearranged TCR beta genes was amplified from genomic DNA with a multiplex PCR assay. Amplified TCR beta libraries were sequenced as 87-base-pair reads on the Illumina HiSeq System. The study's processing was this. Across the 600 to 700 repertoires, a later analysis counted 80 million or so unique TCR beta chains, around 11 million of which were shared by at least two donors. Raw reads were error-corrected and collapsed into unique sequences with a nearest-neighbor algorithm that merged closely related sequences to remove PCR and sequencing errors. V, D and J gene segments were assigned by aligning CDR3 sequences to IMGT reference sequences. For a sequence to be retained, at least a six-nucleotide match to both a V gene segment and a J gene segment was required. Rearrangements were classified as productive when the CDR3 lacked stop codons and remained in frame with V and J, and all other rearrangements were classified as non-productive. CDR3 was defined according to IMGT convention as the region running from the second conserved V-encoded cysteine to the conserved J-encoded phenylalanine. The earlier analysis of 587 of the donors excluded any sequence lacking an unambiguous match to a single V gene segment. In an earlier analysis of 450 to 750 of the donors, a V segment was called functional when productive rearrangements were above 56.7%, and segregating when the standard deviation between donors exceeded 5%. A statistical classification framework was built for diagnosing cytomegalovirus status from the catalog of TCR beta chain sequences. In a later analysis, TCR nucleotide sequences were compared against IMGT/GENE-DB human TR gene sequences so that V and J genes could be assigned. The TCRdist pipeline was used in a later analysis to assign CDR3 sequences and most-parsimonious VDJ recombination scenarios. In a later analysis, every TCR beta chain was defined by the combination of its CDR3 amino acid sequence and its V-gene family, and reads without a unique V-gene family were dropped. In a later analysis, 450 to 600 highly shared, low-generation-probability nucleotide sequences were removed to address suspected cross-contamination and a sequencing artifact. For each public chain, a later analysis derived a clonal expansion index from normalized ranks of inferred template counts within each repertoire. In a later analysis, generation probabilities were computed using a VDJ recombination model fitted to out-of-frame rearrangements, and the results were checked against IGoR. A later analysis scored TCR-TCR, TCR-HLA and TCR-CMV co-occurrence with hypergeometric tests, applying a repertoire-size bias correction to TCR pairs. In a later analysis, false discovery rates were estimated by permuting HLA or CMV assignments 20 times. A later analysis grouped co-occurring TCRs with DBSCAN, adding TCRdist sequence similarity when clustering within HLA-allele-positive subsets. Co-occurrence clustering excluded repertoires with fewer than 30,000 or more than 120,000 public chains, plus five with anomalous nucleotide sharing. TCRdb carries this immuneACCESS record with in-frame sequences only. Its versions omit some clonotypes, under half of them owing to an unresolved V gene in the studies checked, with the rest unexplained. V and J calls and clone size follow that table, whereas D and trimming were derived from the DNA. Recorded for this sample are more than 200,000 clones; about 85% of them occurred a single time. The ten top clones hold over 1% of the sample.

The sequenced sample consisted of PBMCs. The clonotype was recovered from a human donor in good health. The sequence joins TRBV5-4 to TRBJ2-7; TRBD2 agrees with 14 junctional bases. The CDR3 has the sequence CASSLGLAGGPSRYEQYF. The DNA is as follows: TGTGCCAGCAGCTTGGGACTAGCGGGAGGGCCGAGTAGATACGAGCAGTACTTC.